This entry is about one T cell receptor (beta chain). Antigen specificity is unknown. This record belongs to a study of T cell responses to AZD1222 COVID-19 vaccine. Only in-frame clones appear in the TCRdb table, and some are missing; sequencing was by immunoSEQ multiplex PCR. Found here are 91,000 or so clones, approximately 90% of them singletons; the top ten hold around 2.9%. Whole-study findings and limits: Spike-specific TCR breadth and depth grew following two AZD1222 doses. Donor demographics were predominantly white British with a female majority; clonal diversity may be underestimated.

Pooling of second doses given at about 4 or about 12 weeks was done. This CDR3 has 15 residues. With 5 bases removed from V and 1 base from J, the gap between germline ends came to 14 bases. Germline CDR1 MNHEY, CDR2 SMNVEV (reference sequence). This chain uses TRBV27 with TRBJ1-1; possibly TRBD1 for D (6 bases). The TCR originated in an adult who received the AZD1222 COVID-19 vaccine. The sample in question was peripheral blood, obtained 28 days after the second AZD1222 dose. The chain's CDR3 is CASSRTPRGNTEAFF. The DNA for the CDR3 is TGTGCCAGCAGTCGGACCCCCAGGGGGAACACTGAAGCTTTCTTT.